This TCR beta chain emerged from a study of T cell repertoires in cytomegalovirus infection. Via MiXCR, TCRdb re-called the reads, giving one row per CDR3 protein. Found here are roughly 310,000 distinct CDR3 sequences, under 20% of them singletons; the top ten hold about 11%. This clonotype was detected only a few times. The receptor was isolated from a human donor in good health (CMV status not recorded). Some clones in this sample may be carry-over from other donors' samples. Sequenced input: PBMCs.

CDR3 residues: CASRFRTTNNEQFF. The DNA of the CDR3 is TGTGCCAGTAGATTTCGAACTACCAACAATGAGCAGTTCTTC. The chain couples TRBV6-8 to TRBJ2-1, with no clear D. The CDR3 loop spans 14 amino acids. Germline-derived CDR1 and CDR2 are MNHGY and SAAAGT. V shed 9 bases and J shed 5 bases, with 17 bases lying between them.